This T cell receptor beta chain was retrieved from a study of blood T cell repertoires in COVID-19. Study background: COVID-19 samples, acute and convalescent, were from the United States, Italy and Spain. PBMCs, B-cell-depleted T cells, or T cells were the source of the cDNA or gDNA that made up the material.

V was clipped by 6 bases and J by 11 bases; unmatched bases: 7. CDR1 is WNHNN and CDR2 is SYGVQD in the germline V gene (reference sequence). CDR3 length: 14 amino acids. Per the authors' pipeline: Nucleated cell counts were estimated from reference gene primer amplification. Sequencing used immunoSEQ multiplex PCR; TCRdb keeps in-frame clones, though not all of them. V and J calls and clone size are as listed in that table; D and trimming were resolved from the DNA. The repertoire includes some 62,000 clones, about nine tenths of them detected once, and 1% to 1.5% sits in the top ten. The clonotype was recovered from a woman aged 80 or older with acute or convalescent COVID-19. The sequenced material came from peripheral blood. This chain links TRBV10-1 with TRBJ1-6; 10 bases fit TRBD1. The CDR3 region is CASSRGTGETPLHF. CDR3 DNA sequence: TGCGCCAGCAGCCGAGGGACAGGGGAAACACCCCTCCACTTT.